This T cell receptor beta chain was obtained from a study of cytomegalovirus exposure and HLA in healthy donors. Whole-study results and caveats: TCR beta sequences reportedly predicted most subjects' HLA-A and HLA-B alleles accurately. Later, an analysis showed that TCR beta chains associated with HLA were more clonally expanded than others that were equally common.

Germline loops: CDR1 SEHNR, CDR2 FQNEAQ (reference sequence). CDR3 size: 13 residues. V shed 5 bases, J shed 8 bases, and the junction held 7 bases outside the gene matches. Details on this clone: Its antigen is as yet unknown.

Though nominally healthy at sampling, donors likely had unrecorded immune exposures. With 60 Vbeta and 13 Jbeta primers, the PCR was carried out. Only in-frame clones appear in the TCRdb table, and some are missing; sequencing was by immunoSEQ multiplex PCR. This table holds roughly 150,000 clones, roughly 72% found once. The gene calls are TRBV7-9 and TRBJ2-3; 7 nucleotides align to TRBD2. Sequencing input: PBMCs. The sequence was obtained from a man aged 40-50 years in good health and CMV-seronegative. The CDR3 reads CASSPGGGATQYF. The CDR3 DNA reads TGTGCCAGCAGCCCCGGGGGAGGGGCTACGCAGTATTTT.